This is a list of T cell receptor beta chains from one sample in a study of cytomegalovirus exposure and HLA in healthy donors. TCRdb's copy holds only in-frame clones and misses some; the assay was immunoSEQ multiplex PCR. The sample has 150,000 or so clones; around 80% are singletons. Material: PBMCs. The receptors derive from a young woman in good health and CMV-seronegative. Both conserved end residues are part of each CDR3. A D gene is named only where the DNA matches it firmly. Clone size appears in some rows only: once, few, many, or a class for an expanded clone.

clone_size | j_call | v_call | d_call | cdr3_aa | cdr3_nt
NA | TRBJ2-1 | TRBV10-2 | TRBD2 | CASLAGGPKVGEQFF | TGCGCCAGCCTAGCGGGAGGGCCGAAGGTCGGTGAGCAGTTCTTC
NA | TRBJ1-2 | TRBV5-1 | TRBD1 | CASSLGQGDYGYTF | TGCGCCAGCAGCTTGGGACAGGGGGACTATGGCTACACCTTC
NA | TRBJ2-3 | TRBV30 | NA | CAWGLGQGLDTQYF | TGTGCCTGGGGGCTTGGGCAGGGTTTAGATACGCAGTATTTT
NA | TRBJ1-2 | TRBV19 | NA | CASHSGQSTKSGYTF | TGTGCCAGTCATTCAGGACAGTCAACCAAATCCGGCTACACCTTC
NA | TRBJ2-7 | TRBV6-5 | NA | CASSYGGESYEQYF | TGTGCCAGCAGTTACGGAGGGGAGTCCTACGAGCAGTACTTC
NA | TRBJ2-5 | TRBV28 | NA | CASSNNREWQETQYF | TGTGCCAGCAGCAACAATCGGGAGTGGCAAGAGACCCAGTACTTC
NA | TRBJ2-4 | TRBV4-1 | TRBD2 | CASSSQVALAAKNIQYF | TGCGCCAGCAGCTCACAAGTGGCACTAGCGGCCAAAAACATTCAGTACTTC
NA | TRBJ2-7 | TRBV21-1 | NA | CASSRGRLAGFPYEQYF | TGTGCCAGCAGTAGAGGACGACTAGCGGGATTCCCCTACGAGCAGTACTTC
NA | TRBJ2-5 | TRBV11-3 | TRBD2 | CASSTFPSGNQETQYF | TGTGCCAGCAGCACCTTCCCTAGCGGTAATCAAGAGACCCAGTACTTC
NA | TRBJ2-3 | TRBV7-9 | TRBD1 | CASSLSDRGHQTQYF | TGTGCCAGCAGCTTATCCGATAGGGGGCATCAGACGCAGTATTTT
NA | TRBJ2-1 | TRBV10-1 | TRBD1 | CASSDAGTASSYNEQFF | TGCGCCAGCAGTGATGCCGGGACAGCGAGCTCCTACAATGAGCAGTTCTTC
NA | TRBJ1-1 | TRBV30 | NA | CACGSAMNTEAFF | TGTGCCTGTGGGAGTGCGATGAACACTGAAGCTTTCTTT
NA | TRBJ2-5 | TRBV27 | NA | CASRIVGGETQYF | TGTGCCAGCCGAATAGTCGGGGGAGAGACCCAGTACTTC
NA | TRBJ2-7 | TRBV10-3 | TRBD2 | CAISDPSGFSYEQYF | TGTGCCATCAGCGATCCTAGCGGGTTCTCCTACGAGCAGTACTTC
NA | TRBJ2-1 | TRBV15 | NA | CATSRATTVEQFF | TGTGCCACCAGCAGGGCGACAACGGTGGAGCAGTTCTTC
NA | TRBJ2-2 | TRBV19 | TRBD2 | CASSGLAGHSGELFF | TGTGCCAGTTCTGGACTAGCGGGACATTCCGGGGAGCTGTTTTTT
NA | TRBJ2-5 | TRBV5-4 | NA | CASSLVGGGKQETQYF | TGTGCCAGCAGCTTGGTGGGCGGGGGCAAACAAGAGACCCAGTACTTC
NA | TRBJ2-7 | TRBV27 | NA | CASTEGGSYEQYF | TGTGCCAGCACCGAAGGGGGTTCCTACGAGCAGTACTTC
NA | TRBJ2-7 | TRBV28 | NA | CASGGTPPNEQYF | TGTGCCAGCGGCGGGACCCCTCCGAACGAGCAGTACTTC
NA | TRBJ2-1 | TRBV27 | TRBD2 | CASSPSGLAGSAYNEQFF | TGTGCCAGCAGTCCTTCGGGACTAGCGGGATCCGCCTACAATGAGCAGTTCTTC
NA | TRBJ2-5 | TRBV5-5 | NA | CASSLDFGGGETQYF | TGTGCCAGCAGCTTGGATTTTGGGGGCGGGGAGACCCAGTACTTC
NA | TRBJ2-5 | TRBV7-2 | NA | CASSMTRQETQYF | TGTGCCAGCAGCATGACTAGACAAGAGACCCAGTACTTC
NA | TRBJ2-1 | TRBV14 | NA | CASRGSPSYNEQFF | TGTGCCAGCCGAGGATCCCCCTCCTACAATGAGCAGTTCTTC
NA | TRBJ1-1 | TRBV7-9 | TRBD1 | CASSHFQTGRLAEAFF | TGTGCCAGCAGCCATTTCCAGACAGGGAGGTTGGCTGAAGCTTTCTTT
NA | TRBJ2-7 | TRBV19 | NA | CASSPLLGPAYEQYF | TGTGCCAGTAGTCCTCTTCTAGGTCCTGCCTACGAGCAGTACTTC
NA | TRBJ2-7 | TRBV11-1 | NA | CASSLQDTYEQYF | TGTGCCAGCAGCTTACAGGACACCTACGAGCAGTACTTC
NA | TRBJ2-7 | TRBV9 | TRBD2 | CASSVDGGRASEQYF | TGTGCCAGCAGCGTAGACGGCGGGAGGGCCTCCGAGCAGTACTTT
NA | TRBJ1-5 | TRBV7-2 | TRBD1 | CASSLASGGDQPQHF | TGTGCCAGCAGCTTAGCCTCAGGGGGCGATCAGCCCCAGCATTTT
NA | TRBJ2-7 | TRBV11-2 | TRBD2 | CASSRGLAVDYEQYF | TGTGCCAGCAGCAGGGGACTAGCGGTGGATTACGAGCAGTACTTC
NA | TRBJ1-1 | TRBV7-2 | NA | CASSLGGGKTEAFF | TGTGCCAGCAGCTTAGGAGGGGGAAAGACTGAAGCTTTCTTT
NA | TRBJ1-5 | TRBV7-7 | TRBD1 | CASSSASGTGIVRQPQHF | TGTGCTAGCAGCTCCGCCTCCGGGACAGGGATAGTGAGGCAGCCCCAGCATTTT
NA | TRBJ2-7 | TRBV27 | TRBD1 | CASSLVSGTGGYEQYF | TGTGCCAGCAGTTTAGTATCCGGGACAGGGGGTTACGAGCAGTACTTC
NA | TRBJ1-2 | TRBV5-6 | NA | CASSFFSDNYGYTF | TGTGCCAGCAGCTTTTTCAGTGATAACTATGGCTACACCTTC
NA | TRBJ2-5 | TRBV4-2 | TRBD2 | CASSAGLAGETQYF | TGTGCCAGCAGCGCGGGACTAGCGGGAGAGACCCAGTACTTC
NA | TRBJ1-1 | TRBV15 | NA | CATSSTGREEAAFF | TGTGCCACCAGCAGTACAGGGAGGGAGGAGGCCGCTTTCTTT
NA | TRBJ2-1 | TRBV10-1 | NA | CASSGRGINEQFF | TGCGCCAGCAGTGGGAGGGGCATCAATGAGCAGTTCTTC
NA | TRBJ2-5 | TRBV14 | TRBD2 | CASSQVFAASGPRETQYF | TGTGCCAGCAGCCAAGTTTTCGCGGCTAGCGGCCCCCGGGAGACCCAGTACTTC
few | TRBJ1-5 | TRBV4-3 | NA | CASSQASGSNQPQHF | TGCGCCAGCAGCCAAGCGTCCGGTTCCAATCAGCCCCAGCATTTT
NA | TRBJ1-1 | TRBV28 | TRBD1 | CASIQTGRDTEAFF | TGTGCCAGCATCCAGACAGGGCGGGACACTGAAGCTTTCTTT
few | TRBJ1-2 | TRBV30 | NA | CAWTRQSYGYTF | TGTGCCTGGACGCGACAAAGCTATGGCTACACCTTC
NA | TRBJ2-7 | TRBV30 | TRBD2 | CASRTSASYEQYF | TGTGCCTCCAGGACTAGCGCTTCCTACGAGCAGTACTTC
NA | TRBJ2-7 | TRBV11-3 | TRBD2 | CASSLRGGTYEQYF | TGTGCCAGCAGCTTACGGGGGGGAACCTACGAGCAGTACTTC
NA | TRBJ1-2 | TRBV6-5 | NA | CASSYGGENYGYTF | TGTGCCAGCAGTTACGGGGGGGAAAACTATGGCTACACCTTC
once | TRBJ2-7 | TRBV28 | NA | CASSLREWPYEQYF | TGTGCCAGCAGTTTGAGGGAATGGCCCTACGAGCAGTACTTC
NA | TRBJ2-5 | TRBV28 | NA | CASSALSGETQYF | TGTGCCAGCAGCGCCCTGAGCGGTGAGACCCAGTACTTC
NA | TRBJ2-3 | TRBV18 | TRBD2 | CASSPAAGGGTDTQYF | TGTGCCAGCTCACCAGCCGCGGGAGGGGGCACAGATACGCAGTATTTT
NA | TRBJ1-3 | TRBV7-9 | NA | CSSSLGQASSGNTIYF | TGTTCCAGCAGCTTAGGGCAGGCGAGCTCTGGAAACACCATATATTTT
NA | TRBJ1-2 | TRBV11-1 | TRBD1 | CASSSRTGGYGYTF | TGTGCCAGCAGCTCCCGGACAGGAGGCTATGGCTACACCTTC
NA | TRBJ2-7 | TRBV4-2 | NA | CASSQGSGEDYEQYF | TGTGCCAGCAGCCAAGGATCGGGAGAGGATTACGAGCAGTACTTC
NA | TRBJ2-7 | TRBV11-2 | TRBD1 | CASSFGRQGAGEQYF | TGTGCCAGCAGCTTCGGGAGACAGGGGGCTGGCGAGCAGTACTTC
NA | TRBJ1-2 | TRBV29-1 | TRBD1 | CSARTGDGYTF | TGCAGCGCCAGGACAGGGGACGGCTACACCTTC
once | TRBJ1-2 | TRBV5-6 | NA | CASSLGLGEGYGYTF | TGTGCCAGCAGCTTAGGCCTGGGGGAGGGCTATGGCTACACCTTC
NA | TRBJ2-1 | TRBV6-1 | NA | CASRGAEQFF | TGTGCCAGCAGGGGCGCCGAGCAGTTCTTC
NA | TRBJ2-2 | TRBV7-2 | TRBD1 | CASSSRTGGYAELFF | TGTGCCAGCAGCAGTAGGACAGGGGGTTACGCGGAGCTGTTTTTT
NA | TRBJ2-7 | TRBV4-3 | TRBD1 | CASSLDRENYEQYF | TGCGCCAGCAGTCTCGACAGGGAGAACTACGAGCAGTACTTC
NA | TRBJ1-1 | TRBV28 | NA | CASNRVTNTEAFF | TGTGCCAGCAACAGGGTTACGAACACTGAAGCTTTCTTT
NA | TRBJ2-3 | TRBV10-3 | TRBD2 | CAISGGGGADTQYF | TGTGCCATCAGTGGGGGGGGAGGGGCAGATACGCAGTATTTT